The following is a TCR beta chain sequence with its context. This table comes from immunoSEQ multiplex PCR, and its TCRdb copy is limited to in-frame clones, with some not included. This sample has about 74,000 clones; about 91% occur once, and the top ten carry roughly 4.8%. This entry comes from a study of blood T cell repertoires in COVID-19. Turning to the study itself: Whether acute or convalescent, the COVID-19 samples came from the United States, Italy and Spain.

Germline V gene sequence: CDR1 DFQATT, CDR2 SNEGSKA (reference sequence). This CDR3 is built from 11 residues. This chain links TRBV20-1 with TRBJ2-1; 8 nucleotides align to TRBD1. This TCR came from a woman older than 75 with acute or convalescent COVID-19. Sequences were obtained from peripheral blood. In nucleotides, the CDR3 is TGCAGAGCTGACAGGGGCAATGAGCAGTTCTTC. Its protein is CRADRGNEQFF.